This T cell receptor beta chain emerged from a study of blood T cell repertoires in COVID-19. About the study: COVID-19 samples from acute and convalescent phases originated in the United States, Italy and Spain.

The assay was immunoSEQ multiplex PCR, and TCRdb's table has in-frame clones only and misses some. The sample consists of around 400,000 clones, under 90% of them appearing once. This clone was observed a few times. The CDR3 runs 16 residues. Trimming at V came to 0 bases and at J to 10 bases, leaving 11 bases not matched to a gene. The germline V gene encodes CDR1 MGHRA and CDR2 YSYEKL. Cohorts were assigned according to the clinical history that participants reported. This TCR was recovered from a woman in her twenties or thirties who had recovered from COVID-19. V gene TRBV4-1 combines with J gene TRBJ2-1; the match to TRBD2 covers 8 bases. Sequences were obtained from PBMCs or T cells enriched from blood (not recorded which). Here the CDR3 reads CASSQDRLAGRLEQFF. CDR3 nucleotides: TGCGCCAGCAGCCAAGATCGGCTAGCGGGCCGTCTAGAGCAGTTCTTC.